A single sample is the source of the 29 T cell receptor beta chains below, sequenced in a study of early T cells in non-severe SARS-CoV-2 infection. TCRdb used MiXCR to reprocess the 5' RACE reads, holding one entry per CDR3 protein. The sample includes approximately 110,000 distinct CDR3 sequences, 14% to 15% of them seen just once. Sequencing input: whole blood. The receptors originated from an adult who was a healthcare worker with PCR-confirmed SARS-CoV-2 infection or an uninfected control (not recorded which).

The rearrangement joins TRBV29-1 to TRBJ1-2; D call uncertain. The CDR3 covers 13 residues. Trimming left V 3 bases short and J 7 bases short, with 15 bases between. Per the germline V gene, CDR1 is SQVTM and CDR2 is ANQGSEA. The CDR3 DNA follows: TGCAGCGTTGAGGACGTGGAGGCGTCTGGCTACACCTTC. As protein: CSVEDVEASGYTF.

CDR3 region: CASMRGREYNSPLHF. In DNA, the CDR3 is TGTGCCAGCATGAGGGGTCGGGAGTATAATTCACCCCTCCACTTT. The chain combines TRBV2 with TRBJ1-6, with a possible D match to TRBD1 (5 bases). Trimming cost V 7 bases and J 4 bases, with 14 bases left between them. Germline CDR1 SNHLY, CDR2 FYNNEI. CDR3 length: 15 amino acids.

The CDR3 loop reads CASTRQGRYGYTF. The CDR3 bases are TGTGCCAGCACCCGGCAGGGGCGGTATGGCTACACCTTC. V is TRBV12-3 or TRBV12-4 and J is TRBJ1-2; D is perhaps TRBD1 (6 bases). The CDR3 contains 13 residues. V lost 7 bases and J 5 bases, leaving 14 bases between the germline ends.

This clonotype was detected only once. The chain couples TRBV11-2 to TRBJ2-2; D is unclear. Trimming shortened V by 7 bases and J by 8 bases, and 23 bases separated the two germline ends. This CDR3 region has 16 residues. Germline V lookup: CDR1 SGHAT, CDR2 FQNNGV. In nucleotides, the CDR3 is TGTGCCAGCAACCCCCCTCCGGACCAAGTTTCTGGGGAGCTGTTTTTT. Translated, it gives CASNPPPDQVSGELFF.

The genes are TRBV3-1 and TRBJ1-3; D gene uncertain. The CDR3 has 14 residues. The V gene's germline CDR1 is LGHDT and CDR2 YNNKEL (reference sequence). V gave up 1 base and J gave up 2 bases, with 6 bases separating them. Here the CDR3 reads CASSQGGPGNTIYF. The CDR3, as DNA: TGTGCCAGCAGCCAAGGCGGTCCTGGAAACACCATATATTTT.

J is TRBJ2-1 and V is TRBV5-4, with 9 bases that match TRBD2. CDR1 and CDR2 from the germline V gene are SGHNT and YYREEE (reference sequence). The V gene end was trimmed by 4 bases and the J gene end by 4 bases; junction bases not matched to a gene: 6. The CDR3 spans 15 residues. The CDR3 nucleotides read TGTGCCAGCAGCCGGAGCGGGGGGTCGTACAATGAGCAGTTCTTC. Protein sequence: CASSRSGGSYNEQFF. The variable domain in full, completed from reference TRBV5-4 and TRBJ2-1, reads ETGVTQSPTHLIKTRGQQVTLRCSSQSGHNTVSWYQQALGQGPQFIFQYYREEENGRGNFPPRFSGLQFPNYSSELNVNALELDDSALYLCASSRSGGSYNEQFFGPGTRLTVL.

The genes are TRBV18 and TRBJ2-2, with a weak D call TRBD1 (5 bases). The CDR3 has 16 residues. Trimming removed 3 bases from V and 1 base from J, with 12 bases in between. Germline CDR1 and CDR2: KGHSH and LQKENI. The CDR3 loop is CASSPQGLLNTGELFF. CDR3 coding DNA: TGTGCCAGCTCACCGCAGGGCCTTTTGAACACCGGGGAGCTGTTTTTT. The variable domain in full, completed from reference TRBV18 and TRBJ2-2, reads NAGVMQNPRHLVRRRGQEARLRCSPMKGHSHVYWYRQLPEEGLKFMVYLQKENIIDESGMPKERFSAEFPKEGPSILRIQQVVRGDSAAYFCASSPQGLLNTGELFFGEGSRLTVL.

This clonotype was counted a single time. The rearrangement links TRBV29-1 to TRBJ2-1, with D perhaps matching TRBD2 (5 bases). CDR3 length: 12 amino acids. Germline values: CDR1 SQVTM, CDR2 ANQGSEA. Trimming pared 6 bases from V and 2 bases from J, leaving 8 bases between. This CDR3 reads CSVEEAYNEQFF. As DNA, the CDR3 is TGCAGCGTAGAGGAGGCCTACAATGAGCAGTTCTTC.

V is TRBV5-1 and J is TRBJ2-3, with D unclear. The length of the CDR3 is 14 residues. The V gene's germline CDR1 is SGHRS and CDR2 YFSETQ. Trimming left V 0 bases short and J 0 bases short, with 5 bases between. CDR3 DNA: TGCGCCAGCAGCTTGGAAGTCAGCACAGATACGCAGTATTTT. Translating it yields CASSLEVSTDTQYF.

This clonotype has ten or more counts. The chain links TRBV20-1 to TRBJ2-5, with 9 bases that match TRBD2. The CDR3 consists of 13 residues. The germline gives CDR1 DFQATT, CDR2 SNEGSKA (reference sequence). Trimming took 0 bases from V and 10 from J; bases not matched to a gene: 6. The CDR3 reads CSARETSGAHQYF. Written as DNA, the CDR3 is TGCAGTGCTAGAGAGACTAGCGGCGCCCACCAGTACTTC.

This clonotype was observed a few times. The gene calls are TRBV3-1 and TRBJ1-6; D is ambiguous. The CDR3 has 13 amino acids. Trimming took 1 base from V and 10 from J, leaving 8 bases between them. CDR1 and CDR2 from the germline V gene are LGHDT and YNNKEL (reference sequence). The chain's CDR3 is CASSQGGDSPLHF. CDR3 sequence (DNA): TGTGCCAGCAGCCAAGGAGGCGACTCACCCCTCCACTTT.

The chain has TRBV11-2 and TRBJ1-1, with no clear D. Between the trimmed V and J ends, which lost 10 bases and 0 bases, there was a span of 18 bases. The CDR3 runs 15 residues. CDR1 is SGHAT, CDR2 FQNNGV, per germline. The CDR3 reads CAIMSYGSLNTEAFF. The CDR3 region has the DNA TGTGCCATCATGTCGTATGGGTCCCTGAACACTGAAGCTTTCTTT.

V gene TRBV10-3 combines with J gene TRBJ1-2; 8 nucleotides match TRBD1. After removal of 7 bases from V and 5 bases from J, the junction contained 9 bases not matched to a gene. The length of the CDR3 is 14 residues. Germline lookup yields CDR1 ENHRY and CDR2 SYGVKD. The CDR3 nucleotides read TGTGCCATCAAGCCCGCAGGGGGCCCTTATGGCTACACCTTC. It yields the protein CAIKPAGGPYGYTF.

This clonotype was seen a handful of times. The V and J genes are TRBV7-2 and TRBJ2-3; 11 bases match TRBD2. The CDR3 extends over 15 amino acids. CDR1 SGHTA and CDR2 FQGNSA come from the germline V gene. The junction had 6 bases not matched to a gene; V was cut back by 5 bases and J by 5 bases. The CDR3 nucleotides are TGTGCCAGCAGCCCGACTAGCGGGGATGTAGATACGCAGTATTTT. Its translation is CASSPTSGDVDTQYF.

The V call is TRBV6-5, the J call TRBJ2-3; D gene unclear. The V gene lost 2 bases and the J gene lost 1 base, with 7 bases spanning the gap. This CDR3 is built from 14 residues. Per the germline V gene, CDR1 is MNHEY and CDR2 is SVGAGI. The DNA of the CDR3 is TGTGCCAGCAGTTACGGTTGGGGCACAGATACGCAGTATTTT. It is translated as CASSYGWGTDTQYF.

The J gene is TRBJ2-1, the V gene TRBV7-9; 7 nucleotides match TRBD2. The CDR3 has 16 amino acids. The V and J ends lost 7 bases and 0 bases, in that order; junction bases with no gene match: 9. CDR1 is SEHNR, CDR2 FQNEAQ, per germline (reference sequence). CDR3 loop: CASTGRTASSYNEQFF. For the CDR3, the DNA is TGTGCCAGCACCGGGAGGACCGCGAGCTCCTACAATGAGCAGTTCTTC.

This chain joins TRBV6-6 and TRBJ1-1, with unresolved D. Germline V gene data show CDR1 as MNHNY and CDR2 as SVGAGI (reference sequence). This CDR3 spans 12 amino acids. Trimming pared 11 bases from V and 1 base from J, leaving 11 bases between. CDR3 coding DNA: TGTGCCGTCGGGCTAGGGAACACTGAAGCTTTCTTT. The encoded protein is CAVGLGNTEAFF.

This chain connects TRBV7-9 to TRBJ2-5, with 10 bases aligning to TRBD2. The CDR3 is 16 residues long. The V gene end was trimmed by 1 base and the J gene end by 1 base; junction bases not matched to a gene: 3. Germline CDR1 reads SEHNR; CDR2 reads FQNEAQ (reference sequence). This CDR3 reads CASSLGVAGGQETQYF. The CDR3 DNA reads as TGTGCCAGCAGCTTAGGGGTAGCGGGGGGCCAAGAGACCCAGTACTTC.

This clonotype has ten or more counts. V usage is TRBV9 and J usage is TRBJ2-7, with D possibly TRBD1 on 5 matching bases. The CDR3 loop spans 13 amino acids. Trimming pared 4 bases from V and 12 bases from J, leaving 20 bases between. In germline, CDR1 is SGDLS, CDR2 YYNGEE. The CDR3 spells CASSNSPGRDLYF. CDR3 DNA: TGTGCCAGCAGCAACTCCCCCGGCAGGGATCTGTACTTC.

The sample holds a few counts of this clonotype. This chain connects TRBV5-1 to TRBJ1-2; D remains unclear. CDR3 length equals 12 residues. From germline, CDR1 is SGHRS and CDR2 YFSETQ. Between the trimmed V and J ends, which lost 5 bases and 8 bases, there was a span of 13 bases. This CDR3 reads CASSPERAGYTF. The DNA for the CDR3 is TGCGCCAGCAGTCCGGAGAGAGCCGGCTACACCTTC.

This clonotype was observed a few times. The CDR3 is CASRPSGGAGSYNEQFF. CDR3 DNA: TGTGCCAGCAGACCTAGCGGGGGGGCTGGGTCCTACAATGAGCAGTTCTTC. This rearrangement joins TRBV7-9 to TRBJ2-1, with 12 bases matching TRBD2. V dropped 6 bases and J dropped 1; count of bases not matched to a gene: 7. This CDR3 contains 17 residues. The germline gives CDR1 SEHNR, CDR2 FQNEAQ (reference sequence).

This clonotype was counted between two and nine times. Here the CDR3 DNA reads TGCAGTGCTAGAGATATAGCGGAGTACTACAATGAGCAGTTCTTC. It translates to CSARDIAEYYNEQFF. This rearrangement joins TRBV20-1 to TRBJ2-1; tentatively, D is TRBD2 (6 bases). The CDR3 is 15 residues long. Germline V lookup: CDR1 DFQATT, CDR2 SNEGSKA (reference sequence). Trimming took 0 bases from V and 3 from J, leaving 12 bases between them.

This clonotype was observed a few times. The V and J genes are TRBV9 and TRBJ1-2, with TRBD1 identical over 9 bases. J was trimmed by 8 bases and V by 4 bases; bases with no gene match: 9. The CDR3 length is 14 residues. Germline V gene sequence: CDR1 SGDLS, CDR2 YYNGEE. The CDR3 region has the DNA TGTGCCAGCAGCTTAGGGACAGGGAGATGGGGCTACACCTTC. Its protein is CASSLGTGRWGYTF.

This clonotype was seen a few times. The V and J genes are TRBV12-5 and TRBJ2-3; no firm D call. Germline lookup yields CDR1 LGHNT and CDR2 FRNRAP. The CDR3 length is 12 residues. V lost 0 bases to trimming and J lost 14 bases, with 12 bases between them. CDR3 in amino acids: CASGLVRDRLYF. The DNA of the CDR3 is TGTGCTAGTGGTTTGGTAAGGGATCGGCTGTATTTT.

This clonotype occurred a few times. The rearrangement joins TRBV19 to TRBJ2-3, with no clear D. The germline V gene encodes CDR1 LNHDA and CDR2 SQIVND (reference sequence). Trimming cost V 5 bases and J 2 bases, with 11 bases left between them. The CDR3 has 14 residues. CDR3 nucleotides: TGTGCCAGTAGTCGCCAGGAACCCACAGATACGCAGTATTTT. The encoded protein is CASSRQEPTDTQYF.

The gene calls are TRBV20-1 and TRBJ2-1; 9 bases match TRBD2. The CDR3 is 17 amino acids. Germline V gene sequence: CDR1 DFQATT, CDR2 SNEGSKA (reference sequence). The V segment lost 3 bases and the J segment 0 bases; nucleotides outside the gene matches: 9. Here the CDR3 reads CSARGLAGPSSYNEQFF. The CDR3 region has the DNA TGCAGTGCTAGGGGCCTAGCGGGGCCCTCCTCCTACAATGAGCAGTTCTTC.

The chain employs TRBV30 and TRBJ2-7; possible D gene TRBD1, 5 bases. V dropped 3 bases and J dropped 4 bases, with 7 bases sitting between them. CDR1 GTSNPN and CDR2 SVGIG come from the germline V gene (reference sequence). This CDR3 comprises 11 residues. CDR3 nucleotides: TGTGCCTGGAGGACAGCATACGAGCAGTACTTC. As protein: CAWRTAYEQYF.

The V call is TRBV9, the J call TRBJ2-4; no clear D gene. The V end was cut by 5 bases, the J end by 8 bases, with 8 bases between. CDR1 is SGDLS and CDR2 is YYNGEE in the germline V gene. The CDR3 loop spans 11 amino acids. This CDR3 is CASSDGDIQYF. The CDR3 DNA is TGTGCCAGCAGTGACGGTGACATTCAGTACTTC.

In its sample, this clonotype was seen a few times. The J gene is TRBJ2-7, the V gene TRBV4-1, with D possibly matching TRBD2 (5 bases). From germline, CDR1 is MGHRA and CDR2 YSYEKL. The CDR3 spans 15 residues. The V gene lost 4 bases and the J gene lost 3 bases, with 16 bases spanning the gap. CDR3 DNA: TGCGCCAGCAGCCCCGCGACTACCGGCCTCTACGAGCAGTACTTC. It encodes CASSPATTGLYEQYF.